The 12 T cell receptor beta chains in this list originate from one sample, sequenced in a study of identical twins (dated by TCRdb to 2016 to 2017). To prepare the library, 5' RACE was applied. The instrument given in TCRdb is Illumina HiSeq 2000. The public reads were reanalyzed by TCRdb: fastp trimming at Q25, MiXCR alignment, in-frame beta chains only. Rows merge per CDR3 protein into single entries with the most common DNA and genes. Within this sample are roughly 690,000 distinct CDR3 sequences, with 6.1% of them counted one time only. Roughly 1.6% of the sample is taken by the ten largest. Sample: naive T cells sorted from blood. The label giving this sample's cell subset or site can be read as: cells isolated with a human naive T-cell isolation kit. Receptor source: a man younger than 30 in good health.

This clonotype was counted many times. This sequence joins TRBV5-5 and TRBJ1-2; no clear D gene. CDR1 is SGHKS, CDR2 YYEKEE, per germline (reference sequence). There are 14 residues in the CDR3. Deletions cut 0 bases from V and 0 bases from J, with 6 bases between. For the CDR3, the DNA is TGTGCCAGCAGCTTGGTGGGAGCTAACTATGGCTACACCTTC. Protein: CASSLVGANYGYTF.

The chain couples TRBV30 to TRBJ2-1; tentative D call: TRBD2 (5 bases). Germline V gene lookup returns CDR1 GTSNPN and CDR2 SVGIG (reference sequence). Trimming left V 3 bases short and J 9 bases short, with 12 bases between. The CDR3 contains 12 residues. In nucleotides, the CDR3 is TGTGCCTGGAGCGTGCAGCGGATTGAGCAGTTCTTC. It specifies CAWSVQRIEQFF.

The genes are TRBV6-6 and TRBJ2-5; 8 bases fit TRBD1. With V trimmed by 6 bases and J by 4 bases, 4 bases remained unmatched. In germline, CDR1 is MNHNY, CDR2 SVGAGI (reference sequence). CDR3 length: 13 amino acids. The CDR3 coding sequence is TGTGCCAGCAGGGATACAGGGGGAGAGACCCAGTACTTC. Translation gives CASRDTGGETQYF.

There are a few counts of this clonotype. The V gene is TRBV30, the J gene TRBJ2-6; 7 nucleotides agree with TRBD1. CDR1 and CDR2 (germline): GTSNPN, SVGIG (reference sequence). Trimming cost V 3 bases and J 0 bases; bases outside gene matches: 8. The CDR3 has 17 amino acids. The DNA for the CDR3 is TGTGCCTGGAGCAATACCGGGACAGACTCTGGGGCCAACGTCCTGACTTTC. It specifies CAWSNTGTDSGANVLTF.

The CDR3 sequence is CASSPSGRAGFF. The CDR3 DNA follows: TGTGCCAGCAGCCCTAGCGGGAGGGCGGGGTTCTTC. The V and J genes are TRBV5-6 and TRBJ2-1, with 12 nucleotides matching TRBD2. Germline V lookup: CDR1 SGHDT, CDR2 YYEEEE. This CDR3 region has 12 residues. Germline trimming cut 4 bases from V and 15 bases from J; bases unmatched to any gene: 5.

There are many counts of this clonotype. Sequence at one end of the junction differs from germline and may be a read error. The V and J genes are TRBV6-5 and TRBJ2-1; perhaps TRBD2 as D (5 bases). CDR1 and CDR2 from the germline V gene are MNHEY and SVGAGI. CDR3 length: 13 amino acids. CDR3 nucleotide sequence: TGTGCCAGCAGTTATGCTTTTCTTCTTTTCCGGGAATTC. This gives the protein CASSYAFLLFREF.

The chain combines TRBV12-3 or TRBV12-4 with TRBJ2-2; D unclear. The CDR3 covers 15 residues. V gave up 1 base and J gave up 3 bases, with 9 bases separating them. CDR3 nucleotides: TGTGCCAGCAGTTTAGGTTTCCAAGACACCGGGGAGCTGTTTTTT. This gives the protein CASSLGFQDTGELFF.

The table lists this clonotype with a few counts. This chain joins TRBV20-1 and TRBJ1-5; no firm D call. The germline CDR1 and CDR2 sequences are DFQATT and SNEGSKA (reference sequence). The CDR3 sequence is 14 residues long. V gave up 3 bases and J gave up 7 bases, with 16 bases separating them. CDR3 nucleotides: TGCAGTGCTAGCTCTAACATAGCGGTCCAGCCCCAGCATTTT. Translation: CSASSNIAVQPQHF.

This clonotype has ten or more counts. The chain employs TRBV20-1 and TRBJ1-4; the match to TRBD1 covers 11 bases. This CDR3 has 14 amino acids. With 6 bases clipped from V and 6 bases from J, the junction kept 6 bases outside the gene matches. Germline CDR1 is DFQATT and CDR2 is SNEGSKA (reference sequence). The CDR3 loop is CSADGQGADEKLFF. In DNA form, the CDR3 reads TGCAGTGCGGACGGACAGGGGGCGGATGAAAAACTGTTTTTT.

This clonotype appeared many times. V gene TRBV5-1 combines with J gene TRBJ1-1, with 7 nucleotides matching TRBD1. The CDR3 is 15 amino acids. The germline CDR1 and CDR2 sequences are SGHRS and YFSETQ. V dropped 5 bases and J dropped 1; count of bases not matched to a gene: 8. CDR3 region: CASSLLQGTNTEAFF. The CDR3 DNA reads as TGCGCCAGCAGTTTGCTACAGGGGACGAACACTGAAGCTTTCTTT.

This clonotype occurred many times. This chain links TRBV30 with TRBJ2-7, with TRBD1 identical over 7 bases. The CDR3 runs 13 residues. Germline V lookup: CDR1 GTSNPN, CDR2 SVGIG (reference sequence). The J segment lost 2 bases and the V segment lost 2 bases, leaving 3 bases of the junction unmatched. This CDR3 is CAWSRDSPYEQYF. In DNA form, the CDR3 reads TGTGCCTGGAGTAGGGACAGCCCCTACGAGCAGTACTTC.

This clonotype showed up just a few times. The rearrangement uses TRBV12-3 or TRBV12-4 and TRBJ2-2; D ambiguous. The V end was cut by 3 bases, the J end by 2 bases, with 10 bases between. This CDR3 is built from 15 residues. The CDR3 protein is CASSFGRTNTGELFF. The CDR3 DNA is TGTGCCAGCAGTTTTGGACGTACCAACACCGGGGAGCTGTTTTTT.